This section outlines one T cell receptor (beta chain) sequence together with its context. Its specificity is unknown. The sample is drawn from a study of radiotherapy plus CTLA-4 blockade in lung cancer. Study as a whole: With over 25% of patients having disease control, objective responses were seen in about 18%.

Profiled with immunoSEQ multiplex PCR; TCRdb holds only in-frame clones, not every one. The data show about 120,000 clones, approximately 90% seen once. Germline V gives CDR1 LNHDA, CDR2 SQIVND (reference sequence). V was pared by 5 bases and J by 8 bases, with 16 bases between. This CDR3 spans 14 amino acids. Study findings and constraints: Expansion in blood of tumor-derived TCR clones was seen after radiotherapy plus ipilimumab.

The sequencing here drew on peripheral blood, taken from a patient treated with radiotherapy plus ipilimumab. J is TRBJ2-1 and V is TRBV19, with a tentative D call TRBD2 (6 bases). This TCR came from a human donor with non-small cell lung cancer that progressed on radiotherapy plus ipilimumab. The CDR3: CASSPLGSGDEQFF. CDR3 nucleotides: TGTGCCAGTAGTCCCTTAGGTTCGGGAGATGAGCAGTTCTTC.